This T cell receptor (beta chain) was identified during a study of patients and donors after allogeneic stem cell transplantation. CDR3 length equals 13 residues. V was cut by 6 bases and J by 0 bases, with 7 bases left in between. Via MiXCR, TCRdb re-called the RT-PCR reads, giving one row per CDR3 protein. This table holds about 160,000 distinct CDR3 sequences, 24% found once. The sequencing input was blood, either unsorted or a sorted T cell fraction (not recorded which). The chain uses TRBV12-3 or TRBV12-4 and TRBJ2-3; D unresolved. The clonotype comes from a human donor who was either an allogeneic HSCT recipient or a stem cell or donor lymphocyte infusion donor (not recorded which). It is not recorded whose cells these are; they may come from a transplant donor. The CDR3 loop reads CASSKASTDTQYF. Here the CDR3 DNA reads TGTGCCAGCAGCAAAGCTAGCACAGATACGCAGTATTTT.